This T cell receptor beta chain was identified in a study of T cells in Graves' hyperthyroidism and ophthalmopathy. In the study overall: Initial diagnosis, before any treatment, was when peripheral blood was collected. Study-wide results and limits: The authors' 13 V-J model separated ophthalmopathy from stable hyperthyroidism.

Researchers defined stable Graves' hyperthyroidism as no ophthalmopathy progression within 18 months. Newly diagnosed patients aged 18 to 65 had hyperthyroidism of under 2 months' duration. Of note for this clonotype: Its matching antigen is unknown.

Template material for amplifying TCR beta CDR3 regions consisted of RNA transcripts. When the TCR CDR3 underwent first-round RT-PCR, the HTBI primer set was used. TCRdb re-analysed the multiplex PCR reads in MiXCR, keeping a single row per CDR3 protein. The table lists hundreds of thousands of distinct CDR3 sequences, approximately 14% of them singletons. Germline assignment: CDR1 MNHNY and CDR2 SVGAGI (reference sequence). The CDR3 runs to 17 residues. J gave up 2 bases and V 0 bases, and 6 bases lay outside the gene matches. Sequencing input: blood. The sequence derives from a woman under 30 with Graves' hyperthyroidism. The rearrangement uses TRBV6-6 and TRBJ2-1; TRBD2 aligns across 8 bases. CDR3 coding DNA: TGTGCCAGCAGTTACTCGCTTAGCGGGATCGCCTACAATGAGCAGTTCTTC. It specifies CASSYSLSGIAYNEQFF.